This TCR beta chain was documented in a study of blood T cells in healthy people across ages (dated by TCRdb to between 2014 and 2016). With respect to the entire study: In model experiments, template switching captured about one uniquely barcoded TCR beta cDNA molecule for every two T cells. Donors of different ages were randomly distributed across sequencing lanes to avoid experimental bias. The donors were divided into four age groups: young (average about 15 years), middle-aged (approximately 41), aged (approximately 62) and long-lived (about 84). The study analyzed two additional independent replicas of 1 million unique cDNA reads from the same blood draw for two donors, one aged 18 to 29 and one aged 80 or older. Using deep sequencing normalized with unique cDNA molecular identifiers, the study measured how TCR beta repertoire diversity changes with age.

Taken from cysteine to phenylalanine, the CDR3 has 15 residues. Solely the CDR3 DNA is kept, with 45 bases framed from the first base. Deletion took 3 bases off V and 0 bases off J, with a span of 11 bases between the germline ends. Comments on this clonotype: What this receptor recognizes is not known. No quality values exist for individual bases; no much larger clone is one base distant.

On the study overall, not on this receptor specifically: Because donor CMV infection status was unknown, age-related changes in expanded clonotypes were potentially confounded. Estimates of total diversity based on one million sequenced T cells were considered lower bounds and underestimates. As age increased, observed TCR beta diversity per million T cells dropped in a roughly linear way, and a significant reduction was already evident by age 40. Compared with the aged group, the long-lived group had more naive CD4+ T cells, fewer expanded clones and increased TCR diversity, suggesting age selection. A strong correlation was found between observed TCR beta diversity and the percentage of naive T cells measured by flow cytometry. Bulk unsorted PBMC profiling prevented conclusive comparison of naive and antigen-experienced compartments.

The protocol used for the library was 5' RACE. A second 7 to 11 cycle PCR used a sample-barcoded 5' primer and a J-beta primer mix. A template-switch 5' adaptor carrying 12 random nucleotides introduced a unique molecular identifier onto each TCR beta cDNA molecule. Each sample yielded at least 3 million CDR3-containing paired-end reads. First-strand cDNA synthesis was performed from all RNA using the Mint cDNA synthesis kit, with priming by a TRBC-specific oligonucleotide. Following uracil-DNA glycosylase treatment, all cDNA underwent a first 18-cycle PCR with the universal primers M1SS and BC2_uni_R. The authors' pipeline ran thus. For normalization, 1 million high-quality reads, each with a distinct molecular identifier, were randomly selected from each sample. Reads sharing molecular identifiers were discarded rather than binned into consensus sequences. MiTCR, run with a Q25 quality threshold and the strictest error-elimination algorithm, handled CDR3 identification, clonotype clustering and error correction. A nonparametric unseen species model using Euler transformation provided a lower-bound estimate of total TCR beta diversity. TCRdb passed the public sequencing reads through fastp at Q25 and MiXCR, retaining productive beta sequences. Rows merge per CDR3 protein into single entries with the most common DNA and genes. For this entry, the V and J calls and clone size follow TCRdb and not the study's own pipeline. For this sample the table gives fewer than 2 million distinct CDR3 sequences, of which 35% to 50% were detected only once. About 21% of the sample is held by the ten biggest clonotypes.

The approximately 39 donors, aged 6 to 90 years, were systemically healthy Caucasian individuals from Russia. Each donor gave about 9.8 milliliters of peripheral blood, drawn into EDTA-treated Vacutainer tubes. Ficoll-Paque density-gradient centrifugation was used to isolate PBMCs, with at least 7 million per sample. Trizol reagent was used to extract total RNA from PBMCs, with at least 5.5 micrograms per sample. For every donor, an aliquot of PBMCs went through flow cytometry to measure the percentages of naive CD45RAhigh/CD27high T cells. The sample comprised blood. This receptor chain uses TRBV12-3 or TRBV12-4 and TRBJ1-2; the D gene cannot be resolved reliably. The source is a human donor in good health. CDR3 region: CASSFQTLANYGYTF. In nucleotides, the sequence is TGTGCCAGCAGTTTCCAGACACTAGCTAACTATGGCTACACCTTC.